Below, 14 T cell receptor beta chains from the same sample are listed, as sequenced in a study of response to subunit inactivated influenza vaccine. TCRdb recomputed calls from the RT-PCR reads with MiXCR, one row per CDR3 protein. The sample consists of some 480,000 distinct CDR3 sequences, about a tenth of them appearing once. Sequencing was performed on PBMCs from blood, taken more than 35 days after vaccination. These receptors originate from a man aged 45-65 years who received an inactivated influenza vaccine.

V and J are TRBV5-1 and TRBJ2-3, with D tentatively TRBD1 (6 bases). V was shortened by 0 bases and J by 2 bases, with 10 bases between the two germline ends. CDR3 length: 15 residues. Germline CDR1 and CDR2: SGHRS and YFSETQ. The CDR3 spells CASSLEQGPTDTQYF. The CDR3 bases are TGCGCCAGCAGCTTGGAACAGGGTCCCACAGATACGCAGTATTTT. Full variable domain (rest looked up from reference TRBV5-1 and TRBJ2-3): KAGVTQTPRYLIKTRGQQVTLSCSPISGHRSVSWYQQTPGQGLQFLFEYFSETQRNKGNFPGRFSGRQFSNSRSEMNVSTLELGDSALYLCASSLEQGPTDTQYFGPGTRLTVL.

This clonotype has a handful of counts. The J gene is TRBJ1-2, the V gene TRBV20-1, with 8 bases lining up with TRBD1. This CDR3 contains 16 residues. Germline CDR1 reads DFQATT; CDR2 reads SNEGSKA (reference sequence). J lost 6 bases, V lost 0 bases, and 12 bases had no gene match. The CDR3 DNA follows: TGCAGTGCTAGAGACTCAACGGGACAGGCCACGGATGGCTACACCTTC. As protein: CSARDSTGQATDGYTF.

This clonotype turned up a few times. This chain connects TRBV12-3 or TRBV12-4 to TRBJ1-4; no clear D gene. The germline V and J ends were trimmed by 5 bases and 3 bases, with 7 bases remaining between them. The CDR3 contains 13 residues. The CDR3 DNA reads as TGTGCCAGCAGTGTATTGGCTAATGAAAAACTGTTTTTT. Protein: CASSVLANEKLFF.

This clonotype was counted once. The junction does not match germline at one end; this may be a read error. The chain uses TRBV3-1 and TRBJ2-1; the D gene is possibly TRBD2 (5 bases). This CDR3 is 15 amino acids long. Germline CDR1 LGHDT, CDR2 YNNKEL (reference sequence). In nucleotides, the CDR3 is TGTGCCACCAGCCAACAGCGGAGCTCCTACAATGAGCAGTTCTTC. It is translated as CATSQQRSSYNEQFF.

The chain has TRBV7-2 and TRBJ2-3, with unresolved D. CDR1 is SGHTA, CDR2 FQGNSA, per germline. The CDR3 is 15 residues long. With 2 bases removed from V and 2 bases from J, the gap between germline ends came to 11 bases. Here the CDR3 reads CASSLNGLPTDTQYF. DNA for the CDR3: TGTGCCAGCAGCTTAAATGGCCTTCCCACAGATACGCAGTATTTT.

This clonotype occurred many times. CDR3 in amino acids: CASSFTTSGGSYNEQFF. CDR3 sequence (DNA): TGTGCCAGCAGTTTTACGACTAGCGGGGGCTCCTACAATGAGCAGTTCTTC. The chain links TRBV27 to TRBJ2-1, with TRBD2 matching over 12 bases. The V segment lost 3 bases and the J segment 0 bases; nucleotides outside the gene matches: 3. Looked up from germline, CDR1 is MNHEY and CDR2 is SMNVEV (reference sequence). The CDR3 is 17 amino acids.

About this clonotype itself: A much larger clone sits a single nucleotide away, making a read error possible. The chain employs TRBV3-1 and TRBJ2-2; the D gene is possibly TRBD2 (5 bases). The germline V gene has CDR1 LGHDT and CDR2 YNNKEL (reference sequence). This CDR3 region has 13 residues. CDR3: CASSQVLAGKLFF. The CDR3 DNA is TGTGCCAGCAGCCAAGTATTAGCCGGGAAGCTGTTTTTT. Together with reference TRBV3-1 and TRBJ2-2, the CDR3 gives the full variable domain: DTAVSQTPKYLVTQMGNDKSIKCEQNLGHDTMYWYKQDSKKFLKIMFSYNNKELIINETVPNRFSPKSPDKAHLNLHINSLELGDSAVYFCASSQVLAGKLFFGEGSRLTVL.

The CDR3 is CATRGFKSFEQFF. In DNA, the CDR3 is TGTGCCACAAGGGGGTTCAAGAGTTTTGAGCAGTTCTTC. The chain links TRBV24-1 to TRBJ2-1, with TRBD1 as a possible D gene (6 bases). The CDR3 spans 13 residues. V was cut by 10 bases and J by 9 bases, with 18 bases left in between. The germline V gene has CDR1 KGHDR and CDR2 SFDVKD.

This clonotype was counted at least ten times. This chain joins TRBV5-6 and TRBJ1-2, with 8 bases that match TRBD1. The V and J ends lost 2 bases and 4 bases, in that order; junction bases with no gene match: 4. The CDR3 is 14 amino acids. The germline V gene has CDR1 SGHDT and CDR2 YYEEEE. For the CDR3, the DNA is TGTGCCAGCAGCTTTAGGACAGGGAGCTATGGCTACACCTTC. Its protein product is CASSFRTGSYGYTF. Supplemented by reference TRBV5-6 and TRBJ1-2, the full variable domain reads DAGVTQSPTHLIKTRGQQVTLRCSPKSGHDTVSWYQQALGQGPQFIFQYYEEEERQRGNFPDRFSGHQFPNYSSELNVNALLLGDSALYLCASSFRTGSYGYTFGSGTRLTVV.

The table lists this clonotype with a few counts. CDR3 coding DNA: TGTGCCAGCAGTTTAGGGACAGGGCCAGATACGCAGTATTTT. This sequence encodes CASSLGTGPDTQYF. The genes are TRBV12-3 or TRBV12-4 and TRBJ2-3; 8 bases match TRBD1. The V segment lost 1 base and the J segment 4 bases; nucleotides outside the gene matches: 1. This CDR3 spans 14 amino acids.

CDR3 sequence reads: CASSAHGSEKLFF. The CDR3, as DNA: TGTGCCAGCAGTGCCCACGGGAGTGAAAAACTGTTTTTT. V usage is TRBV12-3 or TRBV12-4 and J usage is TRBJ1-4; no definite D call. The V and J ends lost 5 bases and 7 bases respectively, with 11 bases between them. The CDR3 extends over 13 amino acids.

The chain is built from TRBV6-1 and TRBJ2-2; 16 positions agree with TRBD2. Germline V CDR1 and CDR2: MNHNS, SASEGT. Unmatched junction bases numbered 9, after V lost 5 bases and J lost 3 bases. This CDR3 contains 19 residues. The DNA for the CDR3 is TGTGCCAGCAGTCCCCCGGGACTAGCGGGGGGGCCTTACACCGGGGAGCTGTTTTTT. Its translation: CASSPPGLAGGPYTGELFF.

There are many counts of this clonotype. This chain joins TRBV6-2 or TRBV6-3 and TRBJ1-2; D not certain. Germline lookup yields CDR1 MNHEY and CDR2 SVGEGT. The CDR3 is 16 amino acids. V dropped 4 bases and J dropped 4 bases, with 19 bases sitting between them. The CDR3 reads CASSSSIAEVFYGYTF. The DNA for the CDR3 is TGTGCCAGCAGTTCCTCCATTGCTGAAGTTTTCTATGGCTACACCTTC.

This chain connects TRBV7-8 to TRBJ1-1, with D unresolved. V lost 5 bases to trimming and J lost 4 bases, with 8 bases between them. Germline V gene lookup returns CDR1 SGHVS and CDR2 FQNEAQ. The CDR3 length is 12 residues. The CDR3 DNA is TGTGCCAGCAGCCCTACTTTCACTGAAGCTTTCTTT. Encoded protein: CASSPTFTEAFF.